The clone carrying this T cell receptor beta chain was detected once. In the original workflow: Quantification of nucleated cells was approximated via reference gene primer amplification. Clones were read by immunoSEQ multiplex PCR, and TCRdb kept only the in-frame ones, dropping some. V and J calls plus clone size are reproduced from that table; the DNA served to infer D and trimming. The sample has 120,000 to 150,000 clones, roughly 90% seen once. This CDR3 is 14 amino acids long. V was shortened by 3 bases and J by 0 bases, with 5 bases between the two germline ends. From germline, CDR1 is MNHEY and CDR2 SMNVEV (reference sequence). The source of the sample is a study of blood T cell repertoires in COVID-19. Across the study: The study drew acute and convalescent COVID-19 samples from the United States, Italy and Spain. The cDNA or gDNA used as material had been derived from T cells, B-cell-depleted T cells, or PBMCs.

The rearrangement joins TRBV27 to TRBJ1-4, with D hard to call. Sequenced sample: peripheral blood. The source is a human donor in a cohort sampled during active COVID-19. CDR3 in amino acids: CASSFSPTNEKLFF. The CDR3 DNA is TGTGCCAGCAGTTTCTCCCCAACTAATGAAAAACTGTTTTTT.